This TCR beta chain was documented in a study of blood T cell repertoires in COVID-19. Study as a whole: The United States, Italy and Spain supplied acute and convalescent COVID-19 samples.

Clinical histories supplied by participants themselves formed the basis of cohort assignment. A COVID-19 case was met by exposed participants within 2 weeks before study entry. The CDR3 is made up of 15 amino acids. J gave up 4 bases and V 6 bases, and 8 bases lay outside the gene matches. CDR1 is SGHAT and CDR2 is FQNNGV in the germline V gene. Method: immunoSEQ multiplex PCR; TCRdb's copy keeps in-frame clones and lacks some. The data hold some 320,000 clones, with 90% to 95% observed a single time. The chain links TRBV11-2 to TRBJ1-2; 10 nucleotides line up with TRBD1. The material sequenced was PBMCs or T cells enriched from blood (not recorded which). The TCR originated in a woman aged 25 to 39 who had been exposed to COVID-19. The DNA of the CDR3 is TGTGCCAGCAGACCAACGCGGGACAGGGGCTATGGCTACACCTTC. It specifies CASRPTRDRGYGYTF.